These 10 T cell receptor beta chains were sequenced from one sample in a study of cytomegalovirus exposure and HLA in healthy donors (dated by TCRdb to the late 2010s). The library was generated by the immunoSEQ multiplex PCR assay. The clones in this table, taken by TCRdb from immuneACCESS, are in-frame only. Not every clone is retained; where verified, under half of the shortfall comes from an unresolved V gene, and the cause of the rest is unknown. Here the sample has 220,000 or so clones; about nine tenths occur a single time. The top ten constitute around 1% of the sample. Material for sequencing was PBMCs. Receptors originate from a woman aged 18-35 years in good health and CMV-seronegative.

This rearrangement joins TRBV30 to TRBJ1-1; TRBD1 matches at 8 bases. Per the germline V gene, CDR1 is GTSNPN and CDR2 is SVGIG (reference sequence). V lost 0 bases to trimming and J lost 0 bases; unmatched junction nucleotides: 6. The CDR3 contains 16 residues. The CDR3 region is CAWSVRTGIMNTEAFF. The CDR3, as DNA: TGTGCCTGGAGTGTAAGGACAGGGATTATGAACACTGAAGCTTTCTTT. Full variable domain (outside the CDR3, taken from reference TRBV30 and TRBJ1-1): SQTIHQWPATLVQPVGSPLSLECTVEGTSNPNLYWYRQAAGRGLQLLFYSVGIGQISSEVPQNLSASRPQDRQFILSSKKLLLSDSGFYLCAWSVRTGIMNTEAFFGQGTRLTVV.

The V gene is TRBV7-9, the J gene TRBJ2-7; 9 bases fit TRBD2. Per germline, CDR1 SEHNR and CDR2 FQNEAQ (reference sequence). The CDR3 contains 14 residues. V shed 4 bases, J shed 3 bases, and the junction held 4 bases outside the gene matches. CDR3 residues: CASSSGTSNYEQYF. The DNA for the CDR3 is TGTGCCAGCAGCTCCGGGACTAGCAACTACGAGCAGTACTTC.

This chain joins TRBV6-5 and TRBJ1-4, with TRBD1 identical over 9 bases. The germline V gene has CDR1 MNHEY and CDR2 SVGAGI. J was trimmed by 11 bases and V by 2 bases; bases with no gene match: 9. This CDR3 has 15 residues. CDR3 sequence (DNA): TGTGCCAGCAGTTACACGGGACAGGGCCCTCTCAAACTGTTTTTT. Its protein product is CASSYTGQGPLKLFF.

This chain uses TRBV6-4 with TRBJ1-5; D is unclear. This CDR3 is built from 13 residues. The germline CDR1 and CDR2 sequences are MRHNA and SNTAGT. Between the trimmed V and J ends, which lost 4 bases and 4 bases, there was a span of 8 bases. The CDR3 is CASSVGGNQPQHF. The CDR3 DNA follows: TGTGCCAGCAGTGTAGGCGGGAATCAGCCCCAGCATTTT.

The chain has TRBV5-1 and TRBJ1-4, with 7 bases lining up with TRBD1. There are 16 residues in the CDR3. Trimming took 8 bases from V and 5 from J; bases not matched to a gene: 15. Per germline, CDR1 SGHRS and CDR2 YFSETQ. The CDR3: CARKRQGFDENEKLFF. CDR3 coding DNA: TGCGCCAGAAAAAGACAGGGTTTTGACGAAAATGAAAAACTGTTTTTT.

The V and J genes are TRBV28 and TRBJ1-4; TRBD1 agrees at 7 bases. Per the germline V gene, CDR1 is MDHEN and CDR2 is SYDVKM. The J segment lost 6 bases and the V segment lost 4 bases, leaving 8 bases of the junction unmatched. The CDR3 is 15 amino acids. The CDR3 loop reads CASSSAHRGDEKLFF. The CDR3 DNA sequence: TGTGCCAGCAGTTCGGCACACAGGGGCGATGAAAAACTGTTTTTT.

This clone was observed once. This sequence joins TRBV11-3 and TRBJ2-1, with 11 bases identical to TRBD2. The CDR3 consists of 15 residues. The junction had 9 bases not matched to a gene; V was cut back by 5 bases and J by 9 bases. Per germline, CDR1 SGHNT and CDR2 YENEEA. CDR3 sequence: CASSIIAGGPGEQFF. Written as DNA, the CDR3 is TGTGCCAGCAGCATCATAGCGGGAGGGCCAGGTGAGCAGTTCTTC.

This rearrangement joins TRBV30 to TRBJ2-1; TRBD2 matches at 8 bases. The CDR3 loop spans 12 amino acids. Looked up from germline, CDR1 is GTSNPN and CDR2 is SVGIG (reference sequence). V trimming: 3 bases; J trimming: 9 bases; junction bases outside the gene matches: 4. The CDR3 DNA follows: TGTGCCTGGAGGCTAGCGGGTAGTGAGCAGTTCTTC. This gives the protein CAWRLAGSEQFF.

CDR3 DNA sequence: TGTGCCAGCAGTGCGGGACTATCCTACAATGAGCAGTTCTTC. It yields the protein CASSAGLSYNEQFF. The J gene is TRBJ2-1, the V gene TRBV6-5, with TRBD2 matching over 7 bases. Germline V gives CDR1 MNHEY, CDR2 SVGAGI. V lost 5 bases, J lost 1 base, and 2 bases stayed unmatched. This CDR3 comprises 14 residues.

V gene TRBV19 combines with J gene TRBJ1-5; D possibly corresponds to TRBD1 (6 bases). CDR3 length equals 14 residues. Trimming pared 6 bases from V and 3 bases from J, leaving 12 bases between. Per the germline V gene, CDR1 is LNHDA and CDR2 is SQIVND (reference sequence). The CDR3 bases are TGTGCCAGTAGAGGACAGCTTACCAATCAGCCCCAGCATTTT. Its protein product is CASRGQLTNQPQHF.